The source of this T cell receptor (beta chain) is a study of cytomegalovirus exposure and HLA in healthy donors. General study points: Listed as cytomegalovirus-associated were 150 or so TCR beta chains. One later analysis, an examination of the 120 validation repertoires, found that first-cohort TCR clusters tended to co-occur in them.

With 6 bases removed from V and 3 bases from J, the gap between germline ends came to 14 bases. CDR3 length: 15 amino acids. Germline-derived CDR1 and CDR2 are SNHLY and FYNNEI. Measured with immunoSEQ multiplex PCR; TCRdb has only the in-frame clones, and not every one. The data contain around 110,000 clones, 88% of them singletons. This clone came up a few times. Its antigen is not known. Sequencing used PBMCs. The TCR was taken from a woman between 18 and 29 years old in good health and CMV-seropositive. The V call is TRBV2, the J call TRBJ2-2; D is perhaps TRBD1 (6 bases). In DNA form, the CDR3 reads TGTGCCAGCAGGCTTCCAGGGGTCCACACCGGGGAGCTGTTTTTT. Amino acid sequence: CASRLPGVHTGELFF.